This T cell receptor beta chain was obtained from a study of CD8 T cells in ankylosing spondylitis. Notes on the study in general: Peripheral blood held disease-linked clones only at relatively low frequency, and these were CD8+. Certain motif variants had earlier been reported in reactive arthritis synovial fluid and blood. Significantly higher representation of disease-linked clones was reported for matched ankylosing spondylitis synovial fluid. Characteristic of ankylosing spondylitis blood, it appeared, was a TCR beta motif comprising several highly homologous variants.

With molecular barcodes, quantitative 5'-RACE was used to make the TCR beta libraries. One entry per CDR3 protein, called by TCRdb with MiXCR from the 5' RACE reads. The table includes roughly 440,000 distinct CDR3 sequences, 15% to 20% detected once. As to this clonotype: Antigen specificity is unknown.

This CDR3 is built from 16 residues. The V gene lost 0 bases and the J gene lost 3 bases, with 16 bases spanning the gap. Germline loops: CDR1 SGHRS, CDR2 YFSETQ. The chain uses TRBV5-1 and TRBJ2-7, with D possibly being TRBD1 or TRBD2 (7 bases each). The sample comprised blood, either unsorted or a sorted T cell fraction (not recorded which). This TCR came from a male donor with ankylosing spondylitis. CDR3 coding DNA: TGCGCCAGCAGCTTGGGGAATCCAGGGGGGGGCTACGAGCAGTACTTC. Its protein product is CASSLGNPGGGYEQYF.